This T cell receptor (beta chain) was found in a study of beta chain features in type 1 diabetes. Study-level points and caveats: Any HLA-type effect on TCRB rearrangement remained unresolved here. Cells with high TCR expression could be over-represented when cDNA is sequenced. In every one of the four CD4+ subsets, TCRB CDR3s were moderately but significantly shorter in Type 1 diabetes patients.

Trimming removed 8 bases from V and 4 bases from J; junction bases left unmatched: 5. The CDR3 extends over 13 amino acids. The germline V gene encodes CDR1 SNHLY and CDR2 FYNNEI. This clone was counted many times. The antigen is undetermined. The whole isolated RNA underwent reverse transcription, so sequencing captured expressed TCRB transcripts. There were around 3.5 million reads on average in the naive, central memory and regulatory T cell samples. Method: immunoSEQ multiplex PCR; TCRdb's copy keeps in-frame clones and lacks some. Of some 160,000 clones detected, roughly 9% appear once; the ten largest clones hold around 2.5%.

The V call is TRBV2, the J call TRBJ1-5; 7 positions agree with TRBD1. The sequence was obtained from a young woman in good health. The specimen sequenced was central memory CD4+ T cells from blood. This CDR3 reads CASGPDRNQPQHF. For the CDR3, the DNA is TGTGCCAGCGGGCCGGACAGGAATCAGCCCCAGCATTTT.